A selection of T cell receptor beta chains follows, all from one sample in a study of T cells in Graves' hyperthyroidism and ophthalmopathy. One entry per CDR3 protein results from TCRdb running MiXCR on the multiplex PCR reads. The table records a few hundred thousand distinct CDR3 sequences, about 17% of them present only once. Sample: blood. These TCRs come from a middle-aged man with Graves' hyperthyroidism. CDR3s include the opening cysteine and the closing phenylalanine or tryptophan. D genes are given only for firm matches. Some rows mark clone size as missing; the rest say once, few, many or name a class of expanded clone.

many TRBD1 TRBJ1-2 TRBV30 CACDRGGYTF TGTGCCTGCGACAGGGGCGGCTACACCTTC
few NA TRBJ2-3 TRBV7-3 CASSPSPGTADTQYF TGTGCCAGCAGCCCCTCGCCCGGGACCGCAGATACGCAGTATTTT
many TRBD1 TRBJ1-5 TRBV7-8 CASSRTGGNQPQHF TGTGCCAGCAGCAGAACAGGGGGAAATCAGCCCCAGCATTTT
many NA TRBJ2-3 TRBV20-1 CSASKVRAGLSTDTQYF TGCAGTGCTAGTAAGGTCCGAGCGGGTCTTAGCACAGATACGCAGTATTTT
many NA TRBJ2-1 TRBV7-9 CASSFRQGVNEQFF TGTGCCAGCAGCTTCCGCCAGGGAGTCAATGAGCAGTTCTTC
NA TRBD1 TRBJ1-2 TRBV27 CASSRGQGPIYGYTF TGTGCCAGCAGCCGGGGACAGGGCCCAATCTATGGCTACACCTTC
NA NA TRBJ2-3 TRBV29-1 CSPQGADTQYF TGCAGCCCTCAAGGCGCAGATACGCAGTATTTT
many TRBD1 TRBJ2-3 TRBV29-1 CSVEANRGYTDTQYF TGCAGCGTTGAGGCGAACAGGGGATACACAGATACGCAGTATTTT
NA NA TRBJ2-1 TRBV2 CASSEGQAYEQFF TGTGCCAGCAGTGAAGGGCAGGCGTATGAGCAGTTCTTC
NA TRBD1 TRBJ2-1 TRBV4-3 CASSHWGQAPYNEQFF TGCGCCAGCAGCCACTGGGGACAGGCGCCCTACAATGAGCAGTTCTTC
NA TRBD2 TRBJ2-3 TRBV20-1 CSVSLAGGLTDTQYF TGCAGTGTGAGCCTAGCGGGGGGGCTGACAGATACGCAGTATTTT
many TRBD2 TRBJ2-7 TRBV5-1 CASSPGLAGVEQYF TGCGCCAGCAGCCCAGGACTAGCGGGGGTGGAGCAGTACTTC
many NA TRBJ2-5 TRBV7-3 CASSQMLGETQYF TGTGCCAGCAGCCAGATGCTGGGGGAGACCCAGTACTTC
NA NA TRBJ2-7 TRBV20-1 CSARERGKPYEQYF TGCAGTGCTAGAGAACGGGGGAAACCCTACGAGCAGTACTTC
NA NA TRBJ1-2 TRBV20-1 CSARGGGGYGYTF TGCAGTGCTAGAGGAGGGGGTGGCTATGGCTACACCTTC
many TRBD2 TRBJ2-5 TRBV2 CASSEALLAGGLETQYF TGTGCCAGCAGTGAAGCGCTCCTAGCGGGGGGCCTAGAGACCCAGTACTTC
few NA TRBJ2-1 TRBV20-1 CSAPLRRQNNEQFF TGCAGTGCTCCACTAAGAAGACAGAACAATGAGCAGTTCTTC
many NA TRBJ1-6 TRBV30 CAWSDSHSPLHF TGTGCCTGGAGCGACAGCCATTCACCCCTCCACTTT
NA NA TRBJ2-3 TRBV7-3 CASSETPDSPSTDTQYF TGTGCCAGCAGCGAGACCCCGGACAGCCCTAGCACAGATACGCAGTATTTT
many TRBD1 TRBJ2-1 TRBV28 CASSIRQGQWEQFF TGTGCCAGCAGTATAAGACAGGGTCAATGGGAGCAGTTCTTC
many TRBD2 TRBJ2-5 TRBV20-1 CSARDPSGTSGGAGYQYF TGCAGTGCTAGAGATCCTTCCGGGACTAGCGGGGGGGCAGGGTATCAGTACTTC
many NA TRBJ1-5 TRBV7-2 CASSLVFSGNQPQHF TGTGCCAGCAGCTTAGTGTTCAGTGGGAATCAGCCCCAGCATTTT
NA NA TRBJ1-4 TRBV10-3 CAISPGGARTNEKLFF TGTGCCATCAGCCCGGGGGGGGCGCGAACTAATGAAAAACTGTTTTTT
NA TRBD1 TRBJ1-1 TRBV5-1 CASSYAPGQMNTEAFF TGCGCCAGCAGCTACGCTCCGGGACAGATGAACACTGAAGCTTTCTTT
many NA TRBJ2-1 TRBV29-1 CSVANGGIYNEQFF TGCAGCGTTGCGAACGGGGGCATCTACAATGAGCAGTTCTTC
NA NA TRBJ1-1 TRBV5-5 CASSLGGHDPGFF TGTGCCAGCAGCTTGGGGGGTCATGATCCCGGTTTCTTT